These 21 T cell receptor beta chains were sequenced from one sample in a study of TIL therapy for anti-PD-1-resistant metastatic lung cancer. Time point denoted: pre-treatment sample, taken before nivolumab and TIL therapy. Most excised metastases sampled were pleural nodules or supraclavicular lymph nodes. Sequencing used immunoSEQ v3. Sequencing used immunoSEQ multiplex PCR; TCRdb keeps in-frame clones, though not all of them. The data hold 8,000 to 9,500 clones, with 76% observed a single time. The starting material was tumor tissue, obtained at baseline. The receptors come from a person aged 25 to 85 with non-small cell lung cancer.

This clone is a singleton in its sample. V gene TRBV7-9 combines with J gene TRBJ1-5; D is undetermined. The CDR3 has 12 amino acids. Germline-derived CDR1 and CDR2 are SEHNR and FQNEAQ (reference sequence). Trimming pared 3 bases from V and 6 bases from J, leaving 6 bases between. CDR3 sequence: CASSFFGQPQHF. CDR3 nucleotide sequence: TGTGCCAGCAGCTTTTTTGGTCAGCCCCAGCATTTT.

This clone has just one count. J is TRBJ2-7 and V is TRBV7-8; possibly TRBD1 or TRBD2 for D (7 bases each). The germline V and J ends were trimmed by 3 bases and 6 bases, with 27 bases remaining between them. Germline V gene sequence: CDR1 SGHVS, CDR2 FQNEAQ. This CDR3 contains 18 residues. The CDR3 DNA reads TGTGCCAGCAGCTTTACGACTTATTCAGGGGGGGCGGATTGCGAGCAGTACTTC. Protein product: CASSFTTYSGGADCEQYF.

J is TRBJ1-5 and V is TRBV7-2; D is undetermined. V was pared by 4 bases and J by 2 bases, with 12 bases between. The CDR3 extends over 15 amino acids. CDR1 is SGHTA and CDR2 is FQGNSA in the germline V gene. CDR3 coding DNA: TGTGCCAGCAGCTCCCAGGTAGCGGGCAATCAGCCCCAGCATTTT. Protein: CASSSQVAGNQPQHF.

The V call is TRBV7-2, the J call TRBJ1-4, with 8 bases lining up with TRBD1. The V and J ends lost 1 base and 5 bases, in that order; junction bases with no gene match: 6. This CDR3 is built from 16 residues. Germline-derived CDR1 and CDR2 are SGHTA and FQGNSA. The chain's CDR3 is CASSLGTGIGNEKLFF. In DNA, the CDR3 is TGTGCCAGCAGCTTAGGGACAGGGATTGGGAATGAAAAACTGTTTTTT.

This clone was seen more than once but under ten times. This chain links TRBV15 with TRBJ1-4; D not resolved. Looked up from germline, CDR1 is LNHNV and CDR2 is YYDKDF (reference sequence). Trimming removed 0 bases from V and 8 bases from J, with 13 bases in between. This CDR3 is built from 15 residues. DNA for the CDR3: TGTGCCACCAGCAGAGATAAGGTTTCCGGGGAAAAACTGTTTTTT. Translated, it gives CATSRDKVSGEKLFF.

The rearrangement joins TRBV13 to TRBJ1-2; D not resolved. Per the germline V gene, CDR1 is PRHDT and CDR2 is FYEKMQ (reference sequence). The CDR3 is 15 amino acids. V lost 1 base and J 6 bases, leaving 15 bases between the germline ends. CDR3 in DNA: TGTGCCAGCAGCTTAGTACTGGGAGGCGATGATGGCTACACCTTC. It encodes CASSLVLGGDDGYTF.

V and J are TRBV19 and TRBJ1-2, with 7 bases fitting TRBD1. Germline CDR1 reads LNHDA; CDR2 reads SQIVND (reference sequence). The CDR3 contains 15 residues. The junction had 9 bases not matched to a gene; V was cut back by 4 bases and J by 4 bases. CDR3 coding DNA: TGTGCCAGTAGTACCTCGGGACAGCCATTCTATGGCTACACCTTC. It translates to CASSTSGQPFYGYTF.

Written as DNA, the CDR3 is TGTGCCAGCAGTCGACAGGGAGGTTCCTACGAGCAGTACTTC. Amino acid sequence: CASSRQGGSYEQYF. This rearrangement joins TRBV6-5 to TRBJ2-7, with D tentatively TRBD1 (7 bases). The germline V and J ends were trimmed by 5 bases and 1 base, with 12 bases remaining between them. The germline V gene encodes CDR1 MNHEY and CDR2 SVGAGI. The CDR3 is made up of 14 amino acids.

V usage is TRBV16 and J usage is TRBJ1-3, with 9 bases fitting TRBD1. This CDR3 is 15 amino acids long. CDR1 is KGHSY, CDR2 FQNENV, per germline. Trimming at V came to 4 bases and at J to 0 bases, leaving 1 base not matched to a gene. The CDR3 nucleotides read TGTGCCAGCAGCCCGACAGGGGGCTCTGGAAACACCATATATTTT. It specifies CASSPTGGSGNTIYF. Using reference TRBV16 and TRBJ1-3 for the parts outside the CDR3, the full variable domain is GEEVAQTPKHLVRGEGQKAKLYCAPIKGHSYVFWYQQVLKNEFKFLISFQNENVFDETGMPKERFSAKCLPNSPCSLEIQATKLEDSAVYFCASSPTGGSGNTIYFGEGSWLTVV.

The gene calls are TRBV6-6 and TRBJ2-7, with D possibly being TRBD1 or TRBD2 (5 bases each). Trimming cost V 7 bases and J 0 bases, with 10 bases left between them. The CDR3 spans 13 residues. Germline V gene data show CDR1 as MNHNY and CDR2 as SVGAGI (reference sequence). CDR3 nucleotide sequence: TGTGCCAGCAACCCAGGGAGCTCCTACGAGCAGTACTTC. It translates to CASNPGSSYEQYF.

By sample share, this clone is medium-sized (0.01 to 0.1%). The chain uses TRBV7-9 and TRBJ1-2; D gene uncertain. V was trimmed by 1 base and J by 5 bases, leaving 8 bases between them. The germline V gene encodes CDR1 SEHNR and CDR2 FQNEAQ (reference sequence). The CDR3 is 13 amino acids. CDR3 amino acids: CASSLGDRYGYTF. The CDR3 DNA reads as TGTGCCAGCAGCTTAGGGGATAGATATGGCTACACCTTC.

CDR3 amino acids: CASCRDTATDTQYF. The CDR3 DNA reads as TGTGCCAGCTGCCGGGACACAGCCACAGATACGCAGTATTTT. The rearrangement links TRBV2 to TRBJ2-3; D is possibly TRBD1 (6 bases). The V gene lost 8 bases and the J gene lost 2 bases, with 14 bases spanning the gap. The CDR3 is made up of 14 amino acids. The germline CDR1 and CDR2 sequences are SNHLY and FYNNEI.

Note on this clone: This sample includes further DNA sequences coding for the same CDR3. V usage is TRBV28 and J usage is TRBJ1-2, with TRBD1 as a possible D gene (6 bases). Germline loops: CDR1 MDHEN, CDR2 SYDVKM. The CDR3 sequence is 15 residues long. The V end lost 5 bases, the J end lost 2 bases, and 15 bases lay between the germline ends. The CDR3 loop is CASSLPGHPNYGYTF. CDR3 coding DNA: TGTGCCAGCAGTCTTCCGGGACACCCAAACTATGGCTACACCTTC.

This CDR3 is CAWSVHPTNTIYF. The CDR3 DNA reads TGTGCCTGGAGTGTACACCCGACGAACACCATATATTTT. The chain recombines TRBV30 with TRBJ1-3, with D unclear. CDR3 length: 13 residues. Trimming took off 0 bases at V and 7 bases at J, with 10 bases between the two ends. Looked up from germline, CDR1 is GTSNPN and CDR2 is SVGIG (reference sequence). Full variable domain (rest looked up from reference TRBV30 and TRBJ1-3): SQTIHQWPATLVQPVGSPLSLECTVEGTSNPNLYWYRQAAGRGLQLLFYSVGIGQISSEVPQNLSASRPQDRQFILSSKKLLLSDSGFYLCAWSVHPTNTIYFGEGSWLTVV.

The rearrangement uses TRBV11-2 and TRBJ1-5; the D is unclear. V was shortened by 2 bases and J by 5 bases, with 7 bases between the two germline ends. CDR1 and CDR2 (germline): SGHAT, FQNNGV. The CDR3 runs 13 residues. CDR3 bases: TGTGCCAGCAGCTTAAGGGCGGATCAGCCCCAGCATTTT. Amino acid sequence: CASSLRADQPQHF.

The gene calls are TRBV5-8 and TRBJ2-1; D unclear. The CDR3 has 15 amino acids. Per germline, CDR1 SGHTS and CDR2 YDEGEE. The V end was cut by 0 bases, the J end by 0 bases, with 7 bases between. CDR3 in DNA: TGTGCCAGCAGCTTGGGGGGTTCCTCCTACAATGAGCAGTTCTTC. Amino acid sequence: CASSLGGSSYNEQFF. Looking up the rest from reference TRBV5-8 and TRBJ2-1 gives the full variable domain: EAGVTQSPTHLIKTRGQQATLRCSPISGHTSVYWYQQALGLGLQFLLWYDEGEERNRGNFPPRFSGRQFPNYSSELNVNALELEDSALYLCASSLGGSSYNEQFFGPGTRLTVL.

The rearrangement uses TRBV5-6 and TRBJ2-5; TRBD1 is a possible D gene (6 bases). The J call is uncertain, as TRBJ2-7 better fits the DNA end. CDR1 is SGHDT, CDR2 YYEEEE, per germline. This CDR3 has 13 residues. CDR3 coding DNA: TGTGCCAGCAGCTCGCCGGACAGCTACGAGCAGTACTTC. Translation: CASSSPDSYEQYF.

V is TRBV7-2 and J is TRBJ2-7, with 14 positions matching TRBD2. Losses at the gene ends were 8 bases for V and 4 bases for J; bases not matched to a gene: 10. Germline V gene data show CDR1 as SGHTA and CDR2 as FQGNSA. The CDR3 is 16 amino acids. The CDR3 spells CASAGLAGGSMYEQYF. The CDR3 DNA sequence: TGTGCCAGCGCCGGACTAGCGGGAGGATCCATGTACGAGCAGTACTTC.

The rearrangement links TRBV7-2 to TRBJ1-1, with TRBD1 identical over 7 bases. J was trimmed by 6 bases and V by 1 base; bases with no gene match: 11. The CDR3 runs 16 residues. Germline V gene data show CDR1 as SGHTA and CDR2 as FQGNSA. CDR3 sequence: CASSLGTGIGRPEAFF. DNA for the CDR3: TGTGCCAGCAGCTTAGGGACAGGAATAGGCAGGCCTGAAGCTTTCTTT.

Only a few counts were recorded for this clone. The chain has TRBV13 and TRBJ1-1; D gene unclear. V was clipped by 6 bases and J by 4 bases, with 12 bases between them. The CDR3 spans 13 residues. In germline, CDR1 is PRHDT, CDR2 FYEKMQ (reference sequence). CDR3 bases: TGTGCCAGCAGTCGCGGGTTACTCACTGAAGCTTTCTTT. Translation gives CASSRGLLTEAFF.

The chain carries TRBV7-2 and TRBJ2-5; 7 nucleotides align to TRBD2. The CDR3 sequence is 14 residues long. Germline V gene lookup returns CDR1 SGHTA and CDR2 FQGNSA. The V gene end was trimmed by 5 bases and the J gene end by 2 bases; junction bases not matched to a gene: 5. CDR3 nucleotides: TGTGCCAGCAGCCAAGGGACTATGCAAGAGACCCAGTACTTC. Translation: CASSQGTMQETQYF.